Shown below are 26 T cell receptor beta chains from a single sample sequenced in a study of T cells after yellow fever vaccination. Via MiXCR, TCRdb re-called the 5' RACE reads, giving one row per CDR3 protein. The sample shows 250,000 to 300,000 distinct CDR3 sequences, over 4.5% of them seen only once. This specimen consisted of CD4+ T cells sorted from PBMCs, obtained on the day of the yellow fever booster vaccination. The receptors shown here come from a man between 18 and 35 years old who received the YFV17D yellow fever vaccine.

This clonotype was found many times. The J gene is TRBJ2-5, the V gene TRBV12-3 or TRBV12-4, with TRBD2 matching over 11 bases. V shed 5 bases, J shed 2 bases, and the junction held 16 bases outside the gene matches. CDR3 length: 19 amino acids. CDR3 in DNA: TGTGCCAGCAGTCGACCAACCGATCTAGCGGGGGGTAGTCAAGAGACCCAGTACTTC. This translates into CASSRPTDLAGGSQETQYF.

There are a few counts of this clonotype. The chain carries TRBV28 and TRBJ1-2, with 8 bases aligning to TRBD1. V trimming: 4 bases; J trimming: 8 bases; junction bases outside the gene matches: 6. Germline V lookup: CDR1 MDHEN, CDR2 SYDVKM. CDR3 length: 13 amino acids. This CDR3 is CASSSSGTGGYTF. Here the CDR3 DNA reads TGTGCCAGCAGTTCTTCCGGGACAGGCGGCTACACCTTC.

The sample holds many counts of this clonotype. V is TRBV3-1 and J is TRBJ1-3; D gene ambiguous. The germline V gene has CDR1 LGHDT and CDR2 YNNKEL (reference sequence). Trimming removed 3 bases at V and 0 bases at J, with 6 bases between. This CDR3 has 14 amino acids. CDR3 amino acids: CASSHSRSGNTIYF. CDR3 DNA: TGTGCCAGCAGCCATTCTCGCTCTGGAAACACCATATATTTT.

The CDR3 protein is CSASRQSGQPQHF. Here the CDR3 DNA reads TGCAGTGCTAGCCGGCAAAGTGGTCAGCCCCAGCATTTT. This chain joins TRBV20-1 and TRBJ1-5; D is ambiguous. The length of the CDR3 is 13 residues. Germline V CDR1 and CDR2: DFQATT, SNEGSKA (reference sequence). Trimming left V 3 bases short and J 6 bases short, with 12 bases between.

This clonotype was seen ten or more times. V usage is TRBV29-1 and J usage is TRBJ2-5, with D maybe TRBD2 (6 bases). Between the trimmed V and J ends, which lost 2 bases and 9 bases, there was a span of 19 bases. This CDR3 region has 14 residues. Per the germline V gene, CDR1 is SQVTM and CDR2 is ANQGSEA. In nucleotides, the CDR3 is TGCAGCGTTGAATCCAGGCTAGCGATGAAGGCCCAGTACTTC. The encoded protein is CSVESRLAMKAQYF.

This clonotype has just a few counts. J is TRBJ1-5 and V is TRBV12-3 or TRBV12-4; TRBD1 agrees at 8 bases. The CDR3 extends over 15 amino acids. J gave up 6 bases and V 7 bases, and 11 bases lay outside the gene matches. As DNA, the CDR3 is TGTGCCAGCACGCCGGGCCAGGGGGCTTTTCAGCCCCAGCATTTT. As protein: CASTPGQGAFQPQHF.

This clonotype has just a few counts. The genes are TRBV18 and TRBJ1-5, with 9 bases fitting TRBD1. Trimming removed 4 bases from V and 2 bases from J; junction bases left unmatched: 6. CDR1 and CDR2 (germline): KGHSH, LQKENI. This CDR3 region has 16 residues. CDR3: CASSLMTGGGNQPQHF. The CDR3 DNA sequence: TGTGCCAGCTCACTAATGACAGGGGGTGGCAATCAGCCCCAGCATTTT.

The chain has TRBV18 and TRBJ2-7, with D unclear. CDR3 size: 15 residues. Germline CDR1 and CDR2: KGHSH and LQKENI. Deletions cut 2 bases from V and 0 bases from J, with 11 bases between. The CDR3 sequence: CASSPGLSSSYEQYV. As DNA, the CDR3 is TGTGCCAGCTCACCAGGGCTATCGAGCTCCTACGAGCAGTACGTC.

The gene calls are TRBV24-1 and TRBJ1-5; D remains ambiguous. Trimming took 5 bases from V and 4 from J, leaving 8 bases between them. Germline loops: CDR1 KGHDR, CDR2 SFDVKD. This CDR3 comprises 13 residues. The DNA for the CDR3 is TGTGCCACCAGTGGAGGATGGAATCAGCCCCAGCATTTT. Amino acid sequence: CATSGGWNQPQHF.

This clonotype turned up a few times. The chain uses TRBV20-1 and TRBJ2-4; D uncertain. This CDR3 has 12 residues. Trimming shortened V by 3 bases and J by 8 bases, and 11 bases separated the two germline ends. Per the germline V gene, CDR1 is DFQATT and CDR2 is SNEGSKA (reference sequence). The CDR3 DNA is TGCAGTGCTAGGACAAGGCATGACATTCAGTACTTC. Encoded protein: CSARTRHDIQYF.

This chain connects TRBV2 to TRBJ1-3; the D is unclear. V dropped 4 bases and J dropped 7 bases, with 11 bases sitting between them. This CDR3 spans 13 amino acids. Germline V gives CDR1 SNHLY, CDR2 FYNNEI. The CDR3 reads CASSGGLGNTIYF. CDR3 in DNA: TGTGCCAGCAGTGGAGGGCTTGGGAACACCATATATTTT.

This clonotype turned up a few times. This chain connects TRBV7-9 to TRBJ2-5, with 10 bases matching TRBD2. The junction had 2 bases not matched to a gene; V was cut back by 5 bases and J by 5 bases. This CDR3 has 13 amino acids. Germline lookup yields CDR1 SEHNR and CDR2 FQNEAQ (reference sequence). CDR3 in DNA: TGTGCCAGCAGCATGACTAGCGGGGAGACCCAGTACTTC. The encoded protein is CASSMTSGETQYF.

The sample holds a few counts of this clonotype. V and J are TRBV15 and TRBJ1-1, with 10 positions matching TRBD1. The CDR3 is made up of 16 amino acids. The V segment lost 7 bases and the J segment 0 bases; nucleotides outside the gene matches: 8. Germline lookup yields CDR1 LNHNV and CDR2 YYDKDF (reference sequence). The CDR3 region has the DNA TGTGCCACCAAGCCGGGACAGGGGATCATGAACACTGAAGCTTTCTTT. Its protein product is CATKPGQGIMNTEAFF.

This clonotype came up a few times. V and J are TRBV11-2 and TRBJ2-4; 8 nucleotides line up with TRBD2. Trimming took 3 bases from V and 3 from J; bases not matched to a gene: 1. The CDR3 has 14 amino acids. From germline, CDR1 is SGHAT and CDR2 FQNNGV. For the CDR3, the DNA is TGTGCCAGCAGCTTCCTAGCGGGCAAAAACATTCAGTACTTC. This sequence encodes CASSFLAGKNIQYF.

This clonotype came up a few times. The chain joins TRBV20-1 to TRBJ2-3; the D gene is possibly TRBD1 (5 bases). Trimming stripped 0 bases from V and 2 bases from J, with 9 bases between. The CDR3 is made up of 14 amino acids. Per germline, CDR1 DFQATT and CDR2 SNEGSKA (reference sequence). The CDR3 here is CSAREGVVTDTQYF. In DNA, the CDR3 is TGCAGTGCTAGAGAAGGGGTCGTCACAGATACGCAGTATTTT.

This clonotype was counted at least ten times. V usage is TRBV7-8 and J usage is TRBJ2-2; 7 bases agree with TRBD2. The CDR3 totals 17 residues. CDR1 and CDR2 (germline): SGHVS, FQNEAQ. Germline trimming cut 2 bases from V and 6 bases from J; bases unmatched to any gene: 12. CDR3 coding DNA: TGTGCCAGCAGCTTATTTAATGTCGGTGGGGGGGCCGGGGAGCTGTTTTTT. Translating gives CASSLFNVGGGAGELFF.

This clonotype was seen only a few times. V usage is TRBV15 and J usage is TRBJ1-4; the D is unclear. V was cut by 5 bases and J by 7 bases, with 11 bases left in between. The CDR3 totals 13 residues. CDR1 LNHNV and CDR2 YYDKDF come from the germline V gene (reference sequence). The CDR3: CATSVRASEKLFF. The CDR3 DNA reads TGTGCCACCAGCGTCCGGGCGAGTGAAAAACTGTTTTTT.

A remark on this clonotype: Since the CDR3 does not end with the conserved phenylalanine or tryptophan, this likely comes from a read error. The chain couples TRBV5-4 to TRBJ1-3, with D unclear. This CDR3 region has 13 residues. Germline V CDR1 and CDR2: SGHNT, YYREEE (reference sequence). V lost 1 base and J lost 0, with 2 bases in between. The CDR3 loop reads CASSLISGNTIYI. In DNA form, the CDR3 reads TGTGCCAGCAGCTTGATCTCTGGAAACACCATATATATT.

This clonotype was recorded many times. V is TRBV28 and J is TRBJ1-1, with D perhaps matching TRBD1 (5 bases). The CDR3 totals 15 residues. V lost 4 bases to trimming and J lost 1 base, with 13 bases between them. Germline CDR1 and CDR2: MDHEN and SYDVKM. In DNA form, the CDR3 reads TGTGCCAGCAGTTCGCCCGGGACCGAGAACACTGAAGCTTTCTTT. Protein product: CASSSPGTENTEAFF.

CDR3 residues: CASSLDGTSSYEQYF. The CDR3 DNA sequence: TGTGCCAGCAGCTTAGATGGGACTAGCTCCTACGAGCAGTACTTC. The gene calls are TRBV7-2 and TRBJ2-7; 8 bases fit TRBD2. J was trimmed by 0 bases and V by 1 base; bases with no gene match: 2. Germline lookup yields CDR1 SGHTA and CDR2 FQGNSA. The CDR3 runs 15 residues. The full variable domain, in which reference TRBV7-2 and TRBJ2-7 provide the parts outside the CDR3, is GAGVSQSPSNKVTEKGKDVELRCDPISGHTALYWYRQSLGQGLEFLIYFQGNSAPDKSGLPSDRFSAERTGGSVSTLTIQRTQQEDSAVYLCASSLDGTSSYEQYFGPGTRLTVT.

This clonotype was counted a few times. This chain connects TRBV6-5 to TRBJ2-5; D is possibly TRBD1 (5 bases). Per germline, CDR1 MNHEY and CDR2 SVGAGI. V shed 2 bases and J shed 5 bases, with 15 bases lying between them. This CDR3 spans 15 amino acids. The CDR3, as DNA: TGTGCCAGCAGTTACCAATCAGGGTTAGGGGAGACCCAGTACTTC. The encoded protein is CASSYQSGLGETQYF.

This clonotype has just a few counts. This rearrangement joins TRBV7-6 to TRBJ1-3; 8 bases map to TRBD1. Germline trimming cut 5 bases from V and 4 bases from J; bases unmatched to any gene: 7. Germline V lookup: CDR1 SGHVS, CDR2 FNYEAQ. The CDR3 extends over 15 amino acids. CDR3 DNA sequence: TGTGCCAGCAGCCGATCAGGGGGCCCCGGAAACACCATATATTTT. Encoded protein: CASSRSGGPGNTIYF.

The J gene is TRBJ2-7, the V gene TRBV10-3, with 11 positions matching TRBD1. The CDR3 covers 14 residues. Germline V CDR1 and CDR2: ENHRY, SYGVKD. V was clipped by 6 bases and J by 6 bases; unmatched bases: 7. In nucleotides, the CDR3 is TGTGCCATCAGACCCCGGGACAGGGGGTTCGAGCAGTACTTC. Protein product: CAIRPRDRGFEQYF.

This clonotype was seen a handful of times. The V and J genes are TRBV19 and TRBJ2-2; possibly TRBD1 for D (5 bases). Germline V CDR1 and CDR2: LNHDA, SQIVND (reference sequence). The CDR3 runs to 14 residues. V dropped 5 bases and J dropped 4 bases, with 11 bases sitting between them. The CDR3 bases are TGTGCCAGTAGTGGTAGGGGTGGCACCGGGGAGCTGTTTTTT. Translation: CASSGRGGTGELFF.

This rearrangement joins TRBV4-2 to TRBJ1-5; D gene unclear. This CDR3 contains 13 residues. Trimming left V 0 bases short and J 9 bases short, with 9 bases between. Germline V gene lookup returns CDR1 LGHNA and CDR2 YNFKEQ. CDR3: CASSQEYQRPQHF. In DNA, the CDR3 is TGTGCCAGCAGCCAAGAGTACCAAAGGCCCCAGCATTTT.

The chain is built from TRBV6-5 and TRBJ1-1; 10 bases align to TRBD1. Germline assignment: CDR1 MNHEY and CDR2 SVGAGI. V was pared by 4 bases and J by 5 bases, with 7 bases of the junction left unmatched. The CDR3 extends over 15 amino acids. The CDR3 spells CASSLPGQGYTEAFF. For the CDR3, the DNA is TGTGCCAGCAGTTTACCGGGACAGGGGTATACTGAAGCTTTCTTT.